Listed below are T cell receptor beta chains from one sample, sequenced in a study of blood T cell repertoires in COVID-19. Profiled with immunoSEQ multiplex PCR; TCRdb holds only in-frame clones, not every one. The profile covers approximately 210,000 clones, with around 89% appearing a single time and more than 1.5% taken by the ten largest. Sequencing was performed on peripheral blood. These receptors originate from a man between 65 and 85 years old with acute or convalescent COVID-19. CDR3s include the opening cysteine and the closing phenylalanine or tryptophan. The order of the fields is D gene, V gene, clone size, J gene, CDR3 protein, CDR3 DNA. The D gene is left open where the match is weak. The listing skips clone size in some rows; elsewhere it reads once, few, many or a size class.

.,TRBV2,.,TRBJ2-7,CASASSRAILSYEQYF,TGTGCCAGCGCGTCGAGCAGGGCGATCTTGAGCTACGAGCAGTACTTC
TRBD2,TRBV11-2,.,TRBJ2-7,CASKRGYEQYF,TGTGCCAGCAAGCGGGGGTACGAGCAGTACTTC
.,TRBV19,.,TRBJ2-7,CASSTQGGGIYEQYF,TGTGCCAGTAGTACCCAAGGGGGAGGGATCTACGAGCAGTACTTC
TRBD1,TRBV5-1,.,TRBJ1-2,CASSLGYPGGFYGYTF,TGCGCCAGCAGCTTGGGATACCCAGGGGGGTTCTATGGCTACACCTTC
TRBD2,TRBV28,.,TRBJ2-1,CASSSKGTRSYNEQFF,TGTGCCAGCAGCTCGAAGGGGACTAGGTCCTACAATGAGCAGTTCTTC
.,TRBV5-1,.,TRBJ2-2,CASSSPAGSSGELFF,TGCGCCAGCAGCTCCCCCGCCGGGAGTTCCGGGGAGCTGTTTTTT
.,TRBV7-9,.,TRBJ1-2,CASSLANTGKSGGYTF,TGTGCCAGCAGCTTAGCAAATACAGGGAAGTCGGGCGGCTACACCTTC
.,TRBV7-2,few,TRBJ1-2,CASSFVGANYGYTF,TGTGCCAGCAGCTTTGTAGGGGCTAACTATGGCTACACCTTC
TRBD1,TRBV15,.,TRBJ1-1,CATSRVTTGGEAFF,TGTGCCACCAGCAGAGTGACTACAGGGGGTGAAGCTTTCTTT
.,TRBV5-1,.,TRBJ1-6,CASSLSGRGIGNSPLHF,TGCGCCAGCAGCTTGAGCGGTCGGGGGATCGGCAATTCACCCCTCCACTTT
.,TRBV7-3,.,TRBJ1-3,CASSLDGSDSGNTIYF,TGTGCCAGCAGCCTAGATGGAAGTGACTCTGGAAACACCATATATTTT
TRBD1,TRBV28,.,TRBJ1-5,CASSPSTGTGYQPQHF,TGTGCCAGCAGTCCCTCAACCGGGACAGGGTATCAGCCCCAGCATTTT
.,TRBV5-1,.,TRBJ1-6,CASSLDPGDNSPLHF,TGCGCCAGCAGCTTGGACCCCGGGGATAATTCACCCCTCCACTTT
.,TRBV6-5,.,TRBJ2-2,CASTVEGGTGELFF,TGTGCCAGCACGGTGGAGGGCGGCACCGGGGAGCTGTTTTTT
.,TRBV12-5,.,TRBJ2-1,CASAWGDEAYEQFF,TGTGCTAGTGCCTGGGGGGACGAGGCATATGAGCAGTTCTTC
.,TRBV29-1,once,TRBJ2-7,CSVAPWGDEQYF,TGCAGCGTGGCCCCGTGGGGGGACGAGCAGTACTTC
TRBD1,TRBV10-3,.,TRBJ1-1,CAITGTGFATEAFF,TGTGCCATCACCGGGACAGGGTTCGCCACTGAAGCTTTCTTT
TRBD2,TRBV6-1,.,TRBJ2-2,CASSGRTSGSGTGELFF,TGTGCCAGCAGTGGCCGGACTAGCGGGAGTGGCACCGGGGAGCTGTTTTTT
TRBD1,TRBV5-1,.,TRBJ2-5,CASSLGTGKETQYF,TGCGCCAGCAGCTTGGGGACAGGGAAAGAGACCCAGTACTTC
.,TRBV7-3,.,TRBJ2-3,CASSPGQSTDTQYF,TGTGCCAGCAGCCCGGGACAATCCACAGATACGCAGTATTTT
TRBD1,TRBV7-2,.,TRBJ1-2,CASSYTGGNYGYTF,TGTGCCAGCAGTTATACAGGGGGGAACTATGGCTACACCTTC
.,TRBV3-1/TRBV3-2,.,TRBJ2-7,CASSQAGREQYF,TGTGCCAGCAGCCAAGCGGGAAGGGAGCAGTACTTC
.,TRBV28,.,TRBJ2-1,CASSPSFEQFF,TGTGCCAGCAGCCCCTCGTTTGAGCAGTTCTTC
.,TRBV6-5,.,TRBJ1-1,CASRRGLAIGTEAFF,TGTGCCAGCAGGAGGGGGTTGGCAATAGGCACTGAAGCTTTCTTT
.,TRBV7-9,.,TRBJ2-5,CASSRAGIQETQYF,TGTGCCAGCAGCCGGGCGGGGATTCAAGAGACCCAGTACTTC
TRBD2,TRBV5-1,few,TRBJ2-1,CASSLALLAGIYNEQFF,TGCGCCAGCAGCTTGGCCCTACTAGCGGGGATCTACAATGAGCAGTTCTTC
.,TRBV11-2,.,TRBJ1-2,CASSLDIRGTRTHGYTF,TGTGCCAGCAGCTTAGATATTCGGGGAACGAGGACTCATGGCTACACCTTC
TRBD2,TRBV7-8,once,TRBJ2-1,CASSIAGGWGNEQFF,TGTGCCAGCAGCATAGCGGGAGGGTGGGGCAATGAGCAGTTCTTC
.,TRBV9,.,TRBJ1-2,CASSVGKGVDGYTF,TGTGCCAGCAGCGTAGGGAAAGGGGTTGATGGCTACACCTTC
.,TRBV5-1,.,TRBJ1-4,CASSFSGHLATNEKLFF,TGCGCCAGCAGCTTTTCGGGACACCTTGCAACTAATGAAAAACTGTTTTTT
.,TRBV6-1,.,TRBJ1-1,CASSEMGGDTEAFF,TGTGCCAGCAGTGAAATGGGGGGGGACACTGAAGCTTTCTTT
TRBD2,TRBV7-2,few,TRBJ2-2,CASSWGGTGELFF,TGTGCCAGCAGCTGGGGGGGGACCGGGGAGCTGTTTTTT